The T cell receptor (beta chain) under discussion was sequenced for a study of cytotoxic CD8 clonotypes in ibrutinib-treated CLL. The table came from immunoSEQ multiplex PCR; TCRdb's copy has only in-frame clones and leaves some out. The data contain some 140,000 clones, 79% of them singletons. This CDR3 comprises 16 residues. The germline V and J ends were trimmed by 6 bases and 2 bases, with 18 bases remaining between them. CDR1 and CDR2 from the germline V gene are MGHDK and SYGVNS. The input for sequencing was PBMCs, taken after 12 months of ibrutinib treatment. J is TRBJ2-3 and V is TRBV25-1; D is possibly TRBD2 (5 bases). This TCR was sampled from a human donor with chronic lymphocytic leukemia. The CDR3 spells CASSPSTTGITDTQYF. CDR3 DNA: TGTGCCAGCAGCCCTTCCACAACGGGGATCACAGATACGCAGTATTTT.